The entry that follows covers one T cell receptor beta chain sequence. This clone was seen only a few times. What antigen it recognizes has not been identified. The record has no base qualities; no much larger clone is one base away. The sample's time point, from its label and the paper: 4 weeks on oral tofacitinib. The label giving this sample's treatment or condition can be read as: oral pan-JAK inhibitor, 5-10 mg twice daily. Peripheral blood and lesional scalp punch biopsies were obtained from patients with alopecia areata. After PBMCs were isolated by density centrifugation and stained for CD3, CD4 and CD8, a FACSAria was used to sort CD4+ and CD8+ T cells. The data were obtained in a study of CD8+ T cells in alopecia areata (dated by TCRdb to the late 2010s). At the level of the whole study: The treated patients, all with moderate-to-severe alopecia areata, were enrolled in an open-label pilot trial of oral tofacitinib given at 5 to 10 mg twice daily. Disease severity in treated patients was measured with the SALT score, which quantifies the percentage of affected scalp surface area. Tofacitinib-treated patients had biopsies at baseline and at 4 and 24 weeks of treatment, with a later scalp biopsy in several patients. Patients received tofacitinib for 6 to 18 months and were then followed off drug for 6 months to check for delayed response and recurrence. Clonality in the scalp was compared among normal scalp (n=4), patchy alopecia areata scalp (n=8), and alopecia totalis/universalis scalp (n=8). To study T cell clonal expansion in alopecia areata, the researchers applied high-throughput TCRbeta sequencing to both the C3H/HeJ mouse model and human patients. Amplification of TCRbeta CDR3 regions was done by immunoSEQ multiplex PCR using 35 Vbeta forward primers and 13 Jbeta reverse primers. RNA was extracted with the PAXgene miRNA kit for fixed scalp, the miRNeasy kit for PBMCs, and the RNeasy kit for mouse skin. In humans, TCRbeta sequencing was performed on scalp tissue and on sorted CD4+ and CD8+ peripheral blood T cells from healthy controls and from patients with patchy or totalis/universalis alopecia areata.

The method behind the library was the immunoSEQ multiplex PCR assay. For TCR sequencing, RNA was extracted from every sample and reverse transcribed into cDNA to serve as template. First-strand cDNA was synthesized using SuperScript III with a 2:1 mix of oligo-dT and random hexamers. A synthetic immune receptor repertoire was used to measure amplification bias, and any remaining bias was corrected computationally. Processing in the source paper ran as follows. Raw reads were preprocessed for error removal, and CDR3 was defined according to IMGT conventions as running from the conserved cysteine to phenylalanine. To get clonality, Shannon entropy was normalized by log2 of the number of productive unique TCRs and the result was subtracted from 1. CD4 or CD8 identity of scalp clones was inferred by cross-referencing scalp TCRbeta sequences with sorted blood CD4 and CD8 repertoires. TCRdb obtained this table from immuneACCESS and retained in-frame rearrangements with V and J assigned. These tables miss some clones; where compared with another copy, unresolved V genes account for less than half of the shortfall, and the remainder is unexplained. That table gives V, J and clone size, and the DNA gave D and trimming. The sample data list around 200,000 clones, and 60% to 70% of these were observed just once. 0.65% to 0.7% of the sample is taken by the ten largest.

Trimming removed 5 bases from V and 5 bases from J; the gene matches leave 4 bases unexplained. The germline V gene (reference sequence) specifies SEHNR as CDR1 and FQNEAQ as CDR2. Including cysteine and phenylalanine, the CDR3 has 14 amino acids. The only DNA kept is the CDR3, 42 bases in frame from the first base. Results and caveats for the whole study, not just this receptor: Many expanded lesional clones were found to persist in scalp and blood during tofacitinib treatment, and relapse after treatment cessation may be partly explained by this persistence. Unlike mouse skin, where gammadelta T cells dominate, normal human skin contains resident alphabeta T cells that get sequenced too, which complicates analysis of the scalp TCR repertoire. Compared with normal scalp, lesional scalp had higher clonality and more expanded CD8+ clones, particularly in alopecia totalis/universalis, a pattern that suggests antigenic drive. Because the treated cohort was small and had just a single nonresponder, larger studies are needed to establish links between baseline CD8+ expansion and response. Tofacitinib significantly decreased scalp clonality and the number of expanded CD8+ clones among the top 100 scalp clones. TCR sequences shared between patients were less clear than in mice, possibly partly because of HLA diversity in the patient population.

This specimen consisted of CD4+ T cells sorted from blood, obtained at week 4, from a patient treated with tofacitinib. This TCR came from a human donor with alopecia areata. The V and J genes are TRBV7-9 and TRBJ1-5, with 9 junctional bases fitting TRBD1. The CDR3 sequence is CASSRTGGHQPQHF. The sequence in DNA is TGTGCCAGCAGCCGTACAGGGGGCCATCAGCCCCAGCATTTT.